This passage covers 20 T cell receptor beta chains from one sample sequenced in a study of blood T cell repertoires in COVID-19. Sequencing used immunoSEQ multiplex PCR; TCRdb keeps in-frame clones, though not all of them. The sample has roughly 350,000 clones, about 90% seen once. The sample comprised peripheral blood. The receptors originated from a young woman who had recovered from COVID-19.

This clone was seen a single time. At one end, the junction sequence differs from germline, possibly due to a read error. The CDR3 spells CASSPARWDYQVF. CDR3 DNA sequence: TGCGCCAGCAGCCCGGCCCGGTGGGACTACCAAGTGTTT. The chain joins TRBV4-1 to TRBJ2-3, with 7 positions matching TRBD2. This CDR3 contains 13 residues. CDR1 MGHRA and CDR2 YSYEKL come from the germline V gene.

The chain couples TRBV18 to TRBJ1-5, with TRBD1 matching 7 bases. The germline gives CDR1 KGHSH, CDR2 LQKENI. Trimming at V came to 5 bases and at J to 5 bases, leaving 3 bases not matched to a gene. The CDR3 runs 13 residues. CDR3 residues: CASSSTGDQPQHF. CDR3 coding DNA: TGTGCCAGCTCAAGCACAGGGGATCAGCCCCAGCATTTT.

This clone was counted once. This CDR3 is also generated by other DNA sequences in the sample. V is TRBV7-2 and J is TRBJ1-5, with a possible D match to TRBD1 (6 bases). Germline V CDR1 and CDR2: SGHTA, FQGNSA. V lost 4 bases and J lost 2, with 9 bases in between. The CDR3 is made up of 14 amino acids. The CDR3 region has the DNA TGTGCCAGCAGCTCACAGGGTGGCAATCAGCCCCAGCATTTT. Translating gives CASSSQGGNQPQHF.

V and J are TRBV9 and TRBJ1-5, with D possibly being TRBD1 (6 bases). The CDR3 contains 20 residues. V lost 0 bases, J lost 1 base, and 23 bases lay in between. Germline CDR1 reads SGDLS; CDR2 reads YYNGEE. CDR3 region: CASSVDPGNRAGGSNQPQHF. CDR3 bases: TGTGCCAGCAGCGTAGACCCCGGGAACAGGGCTGGGGGAAGCAATCAGCCCCAGCATTTT.

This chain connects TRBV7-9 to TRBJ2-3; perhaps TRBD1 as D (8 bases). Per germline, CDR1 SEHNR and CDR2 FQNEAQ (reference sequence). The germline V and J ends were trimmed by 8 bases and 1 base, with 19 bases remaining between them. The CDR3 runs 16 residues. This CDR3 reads CASLTGGGERTDTQYF. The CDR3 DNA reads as TGTGCCAGCCTCACAGGGGGGGGAGAACGCACAGATACGCAGTATTTT.

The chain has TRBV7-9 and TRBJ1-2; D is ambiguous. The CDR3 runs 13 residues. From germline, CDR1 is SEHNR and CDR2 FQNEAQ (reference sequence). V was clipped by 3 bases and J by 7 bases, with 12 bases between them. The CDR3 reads CASSLGAGGGYTF. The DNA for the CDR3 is TGTGCCAGCAGCTTGGGAGCGGGCGGTGGCTACACCTTC. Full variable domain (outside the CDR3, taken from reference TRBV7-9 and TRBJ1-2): DTGVSQNPRHKITKRGQNVTFRCDPISEHNRLYWYRQTLGQGPEFLTYFQNEAQLEKSRLLSDRFSAERPKGSFSTLEIQRTEQGDSAMYLCASSLGAGGGYTFGSGTRLTVV.

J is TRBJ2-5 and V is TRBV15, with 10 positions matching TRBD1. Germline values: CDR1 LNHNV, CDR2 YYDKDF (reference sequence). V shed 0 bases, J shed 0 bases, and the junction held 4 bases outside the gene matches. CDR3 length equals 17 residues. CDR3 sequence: CATSRERDRGYQETQYF. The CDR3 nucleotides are TGTGCCACCAGCAGAGAGCGGGACAGGGGATACCAAGAGACCCAGTACTTC.

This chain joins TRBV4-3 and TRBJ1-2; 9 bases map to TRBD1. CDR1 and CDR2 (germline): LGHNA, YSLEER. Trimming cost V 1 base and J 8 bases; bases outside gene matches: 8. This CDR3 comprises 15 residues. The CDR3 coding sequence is TGCGCCAGCAGCCAAGTACAGGGGGCATTTCGGGGCTACACCTTC. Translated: CASSQVQGAFRGYTF.

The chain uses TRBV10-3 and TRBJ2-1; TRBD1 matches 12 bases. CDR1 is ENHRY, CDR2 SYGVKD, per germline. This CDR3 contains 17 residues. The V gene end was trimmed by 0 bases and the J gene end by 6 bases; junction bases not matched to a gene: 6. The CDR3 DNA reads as TGTGCCATCAGTGAGTCGATCCGGGACAGGGGGCGCAATGAGCAGTTCTTC. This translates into CAISESIRDRGRNEQFF.

The CDR3 region is CASSRLQGGYNEQFF. The CDR3 coding sequence is TGTGCCAGCAGTCGTCTGCAGGGGGGCTACAATGAGCAGTTCTTC. V and J are TRBV2 and TRBJ2-1; D is possibly TRBD1 (7 bases). The CDR3 sequence is 15 residues long. Germline V CDR1 and CDR2: SNHLY, FYNNEI. Trimming left V 5 bases short and J 3 bases short, with 14 bases between.

CDR3 sequence: CASSRDRDQETQYF. CDR3 sequence (DNA): TGCGCCAGCAGCCGGGACAGGGACCAAGAGACCCAGTACTTC. The rearrangement links TRBV5-1 to TRBJ2-5, with 9 bases identical to TRBD1. V lost 4 bases and J lost 0; bases outside the gene matches: 1. From germline, CDR1 is SGHRS and CDR2 YFSETQ. The CDR3 contains 14 residues.

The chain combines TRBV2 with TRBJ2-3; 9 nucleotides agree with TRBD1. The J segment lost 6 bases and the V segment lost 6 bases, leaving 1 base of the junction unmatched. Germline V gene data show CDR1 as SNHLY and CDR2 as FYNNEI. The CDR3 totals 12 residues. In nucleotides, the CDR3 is TGTGCCAGCAGCGACAGGGGGGATACGCAGTATTTT. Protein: CASSDRGDTQYF.

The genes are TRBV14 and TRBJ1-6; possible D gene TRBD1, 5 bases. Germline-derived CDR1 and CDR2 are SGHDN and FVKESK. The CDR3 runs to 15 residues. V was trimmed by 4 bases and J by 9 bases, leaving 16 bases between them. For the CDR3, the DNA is TGTGCCAGCAGCCTCCTCGACAGAACTGGTTCACCCCTCCACTTT. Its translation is CASSLLDRTGSPLHF.

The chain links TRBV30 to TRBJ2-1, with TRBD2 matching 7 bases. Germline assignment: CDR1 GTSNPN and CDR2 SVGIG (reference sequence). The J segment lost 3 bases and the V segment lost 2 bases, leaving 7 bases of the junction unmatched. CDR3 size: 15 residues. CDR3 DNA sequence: TGTGCCTGGAGTAGGGTTCGGGGGGTCTACAATGAGCAGTTCTTC. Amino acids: CAWSRVRGVYNEQFF.

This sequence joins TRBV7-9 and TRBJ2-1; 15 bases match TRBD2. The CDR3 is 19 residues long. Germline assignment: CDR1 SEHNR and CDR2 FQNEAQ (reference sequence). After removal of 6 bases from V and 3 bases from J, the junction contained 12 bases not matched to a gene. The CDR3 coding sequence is TGTGCCAGCAGTCCCCTCGGACTAGCGGGAGGGCCTTTCTACAATGAGCAGTTCTTC. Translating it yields CASSPLGLAGGPFYNEQFF.

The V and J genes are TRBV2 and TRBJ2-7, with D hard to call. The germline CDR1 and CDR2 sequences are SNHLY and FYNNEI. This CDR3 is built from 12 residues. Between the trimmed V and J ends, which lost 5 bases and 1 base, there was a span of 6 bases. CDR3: CASSYTSYEQYV. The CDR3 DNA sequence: TGTGCCAGCAGTTACACGTCCTACGAGCAGTACGTC.

The CDR3 is CASRPGLAGFDEQFF. The CDR3 DNA follows: TGTGCCAGTAGGCCGGGACTAGCGGGATTTGATGAGCAGTTCTTC. The J gene is TRBJ2-1, the V gene TRBV19, with 13 bases matching TRBD2. J gave up 8 bases and V 6 bases, and 7 bases lay outside the gene matches. CDR1 LNHDA and CDR2 SQIVND come from the germline V gene (reference sequence). The CDR3 consists of 15 residues.

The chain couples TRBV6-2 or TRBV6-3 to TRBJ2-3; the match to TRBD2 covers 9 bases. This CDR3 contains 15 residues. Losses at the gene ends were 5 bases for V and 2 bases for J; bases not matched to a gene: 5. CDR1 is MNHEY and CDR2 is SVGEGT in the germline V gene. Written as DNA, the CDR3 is TGTGCCAGCAGTATAGCGGGAGACCCCACAGATACGCAGTATTTT. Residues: CASSIAGDPTDTQYF.

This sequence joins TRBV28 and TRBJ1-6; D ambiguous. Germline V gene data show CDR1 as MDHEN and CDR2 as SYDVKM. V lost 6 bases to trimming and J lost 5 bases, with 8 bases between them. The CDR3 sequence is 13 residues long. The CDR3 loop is CASRRQNNSPLHF. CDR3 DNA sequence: TGTGCCAGCAGGCGGCAGAATAATTCACCCCTCCACTTT.

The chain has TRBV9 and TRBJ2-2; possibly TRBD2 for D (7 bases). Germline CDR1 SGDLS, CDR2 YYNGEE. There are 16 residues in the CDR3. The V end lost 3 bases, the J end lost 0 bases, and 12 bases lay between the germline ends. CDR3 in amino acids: CASSEGGAPNTGELFF. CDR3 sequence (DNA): TGTGCCAGCAGCGAGGGGGGGGCTCCGAACACCGGGGAGCTGTTTTTT. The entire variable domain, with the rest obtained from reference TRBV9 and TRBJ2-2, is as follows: DSGVTQTPKHLITATGQRVTLRCSPRSGDLSVYWYQQSLDQGLQFLIQYYNGEERAKGNILERFSAQQFPDLHSELNLSSLELGDSALYFCASSEGGAPNTGELFFGEGSRLTVL.